The 30 T cell receptor beta chains given below trace back to one sample, sequenced in a study of T cells in Graves' hyperthyroidism and ophthalmopathy. There were TCR beta CDR3 regions amplified from RNA transcripts. Carried out on the TCR CDR3, a first-round RT-PCR used the HTBI primer set. TCRdb redid the calling of the multiplex PCR reads with MiXCR, one entry per CDR3 protein. The sample gives 600,000 or so distinct CDR3 sequences, roughly 15% of which show up once; around 12% is in the top ten. The specimen sequenced was blood. The receptors come from a woman between 50 and 59 years old with Graves' ophthalmopathy.

This clonotype has a handful of counts. This chain joins TRBV10-3 and TRBJ2-7; no clear D. The CDR3 length is 12 residues. The V gene's germline CDR1 is ENHRY and CDR2 SYGVKD. V shed 6 bases and J shed 5 bases, with 11 bases lying between them. The CDR3 reads CAISYTRDEQYF. CDR3 coding DNA: TGTGCCATCAGCTACACCCGGGACGAGCAGTACTTC.

This clonotype was picked up many times. This chain joins TRBV20-1 and TRBJ2-3; maybe TRBD2 (6 bases). The CDR3 runs 19 residues. V lost 3 bases and J 0 bases, leaving 25 bases between the germline ends. In germline, CDR1 is DFQATT, CDR2 SNEGSKA (reference sequence). CDR3 in DNA: TGCAGTGCTAGTCCAGGGCGTACAATAGCGGCCTCTAGCACAGATACGCAGTATTTT. Translating it yields CSASPGRTIAASSTDTQYF.

Of note for this clonotype: A much larger clone lies a single base off, so this may be a read error. V is TRBV5-1 and J is TRBJ2-7, with 11 bases lining up with TRBD2. With the DNA end fitting TRBJ2-1 better, the J assignment may be wrong. The CDR3 extends over 14 amino acids. CDR1 and CDR2 (germline): SGHRS, YFSETQ. The CDR3 DNA is TGCGCCAGCAAACTAGCGGGAGTCGACTACGAGCAGTTCTTC. Its translation: CASKLAGVDYEQFF.

The J gene is TRBJ2-1, the V gene TRBV20-1; 12 bases are shared with TRBD2. Trimming cost V 0 bases and J 9 bases; bases outside gene matches: 6. Germline V gene sequence: CDR1 DFQATT, CDR2 SNEGSKA (reference sequence). This CDR3 region has 15 residues. The CDR3 DNA sequence: TGCAGTGCTAGAGATGCTAGCGGGAGGGCCGGTGAGCAGTTCTTC. Translation: CSARDASGRAGEQFF.

This clonotype was counted only a few times. This chain links TRBV7-8 with TRBJ2-3; D is perhaps TRBD2 (6 bases). This CDR3 region has 14 residues. The V gene lost 5 bases and the J gene lost 5 bases, with 14 bases spanning the gap. The V gene's germline CDR1 is SGHVS and CDR2 FQNEAQ. CDR3 sequence reads: CASSPGGDLDTQYF. DNA for the CDR3: TGTGCCAGCAGCCCCGGAGGGGATTTAGATACGCAGTATTTT. The variable domain in full, with the rest retrieved from reference TRBV7-8 and TRBJ2-3, is GAGVSQSPRYKVAKRGQDVALRCDPISGHVSLFWYQQALGQGPEFLTYFQNEAQLDKSGLPSDRFFAERPEGSVSTLKIQRTQQEDSAVYLCASSPGGDLDTQYFGPGTRLTVL.

The genes are TRBV19 and TRBJ2-1; tentatively, D is TRBD2 (7 bases). CDR1 is LNHDA and CDR2 is SQIVND in the germline V gene (reference sequence). CDR3 length equals 14 residues. The V gene lost 7 bases and the J gene lost 4 bases, with 14 bases spanning the gap. Written as DNA, the CDR3 is TGTGCCAGTAACGACAAGGGGGGGTACAATGAGCAGTTCTTC. Translation gives CASNDKGGYNEQFF.

This clonotype came up many times. The chain joins TRBV14 to TRBJ2-1, with 7 bases that match TRBD2. The ends lost 1 base at V and 7 bases at J; junction bases unmatched: 10. The CDR3 length is 16 residues. Germline values: CDR1 SGHDN, CDR2 FVKESK. In nucleotides, the CDR3 is TGTGCCAGCAGCCAAGTGCCCAGCGGGATTGTTAATGAGCAGTTCTTC. Its translation: CASSQVPSGIVNEQFF.

This clonotype appeared many times. The DNA for the CDR3 is TGCAGCGTTAGAGTTGGCGGGGGTAACACCGGGGAGCTGTTTTTT. This codes for CSVRVGGGNTGELFF. The chain recombines TRBV29-1 with TRBJ2-2, with 7 bases identical to TRBD2. Looked up from germline, CDR1 is SQVTM and CDR2 is ANQGSEA. Unmatched junction bases numbered 8, after V lost 5 bases and J lost 2 bases. This CDR3 spans 15 amino acids.

This clonotype has just one count. The chain couples TRBV12-3 or TRBV12-4 to TRBJ1-1; the D is unclear. This CDR3 comprises 15 residues. The V end was cut by 4 bases, the J end by 0 bases, with 12 bases between. The chain's CDR3 is CASSSPEDLNTEAFF. Written as DNA, the CDR3 is TGTGCCAGCAGTTCCCCTGAGGACCTGAACACTGAAGCTTTCTTT.

The chain uses TRBV7-2 and TRBJ1-6; TRBD1 might be the D (6 bases). The CDR3 is 15 residues long. Trimming left V 2 bases short and J 7 bases short, with 12 bases between. Looked up from germline, CDR1 is SGHTA and CDR2 is FQGNSA. CDR3 in DNA: TGTGCCAGCAGCTTATATGCCAGGGGAAATTCACCCCTCCACTTT. Its translation: CASSLYARGNSPLHF.

This clonotype was recorded only once. This chain connects TRBV7-9 to TRBJ2-5; 9 bases are shared with TRBD2. J lost 2 bases, V lost 3 bases, and 10 bases had no gene match. The CDR3 is made up of 17 amino acids. Germline V gene data show CDR1 as SEHNR and CDR2 as FQNEAQ (reference sequence). The CDR3 loop is CASSFPTGTSKQETQYF. For the CDR3, the DNA is TGTGCCAGCAGCTTTCCTACCGGGACTAGCAAACAAGAGACCCAGTACTTC.

The sample holds many counts of this clonotype. The chain couples TRBV12-3 or TRBV12-4 to TRBJ2-1, with 13 bases fitting TRBD2. The CDR3 sequence is 18 residues long. The ends lost 4 bases at V and 1 base at J; junction bases unmatched: 7. The CDR3 sequence is CASSSGTSGMNSYNEQFF. The DNA of the CDR3 is TGTGCCAGCAGTTCCGGGACTAGCGGGATGAATTCCTACAATGAGCAGTTCTTC.

This clonotype was seen repeatedly, ten times or more. CDR3 sequence reads: CASSHARSGVHGYTF. Written as DNA, the CDR3 is TGTGCCAGCAGCCACGCCCGCTCGGGGGTTCATGGCTACACCTTC. The V call is TRBV11-3, the J call TRBJ1-2, with D perhaps matching TRBD1 (5 bases). Trimming cost V 5 bases and J 6 bases, with 19 bases left between them. Germline assignment: CDR1 SGHNT and CDR2 YENEEA. The CDR3 extends over 15 amino acids.

A few counts support this clonotype. This sequence joins TRBV4-2 and TRBJ2-1; 7 nucleotides match TRBD2. Germline trimming cut 0 bases from V and 6 bases from J; bases unmatched to any gene: 5. This CDR3 spans 15 amino acids. Germline CDR1 is LGHNA and CDR2 is YNFKEQ. The CDR3: CASSQDGEGLNEQFF. CDR3 in DNA: TGTGCCAGCAGCCAAGATGGGGAGGGGCTCAATGAGCAGTTCTTC.

With respect to this clonotype: A much larger clone lies one base from this, so it may be a read error. The rearrangement links TRBV18 to TRBJ1-5; possible D gene TRBD1, 5 bases. The CDR3 is made up of 14 amino acids. Germline CDR1 KGHSH, CDR2 LQKENI. The CDR3 protein is CVSSPLTAEGPQHF. CDR3 coding DNA: TGTGTCAGCTCACCACTGACAGCGGAGGGGCCCCAGCATTTT.

This clonotype was detected only a few times. The rearrangement joins TRBV6-5 to TRBJ2-7, with 13 bases fitting TRBD2. The CDR3 has 17 amino acids. The germline V gene has CDR1 MNHEY and CDR2 SVGAGI. The V and J ends lost 2 bases and 4 bases, in that order; junction bases with no gene match: 8. The chain's CDR3 is CASSYGRTSGSRYEQYF. The CDR3 bases are TGTGCCAGCAGTTACGGAAGGACTAGCGGGAGTAGATACGAGCAGTACTTC.

This clonotype was recorded once. This sequence joins TRBV7-2 and TRBJ1-2; D is unclear. Trimming pared 9 bases from V and 3 bases from J, leaving 11 bases between. Germline V gives CDR1 SGHTA, CDR2 FQGNSA. CDR3 length: 12 residues. The CDR3 DNA follows: TGTGCCAGTTTAAGGTGGGACTATGGCTACACCTTC. This codes for CASLRWDYGYTF.

Only a few counts were recorded for this clonotype. The chain links TRBV12-3 or TRBV12-4 to TRBJ2-3, with TRBD2 matching over 11 bases. The CDR3 is 13 residues long. Trimming removed 5 bases from V and 6 bases from J; junction bases left unmatched: 1. The CDR3 reads CASSRTSGDTQYF. DNA of the CDR3: TGTGCCAGCAGTAGGACTAGCGGGGATACGCAGTATTTT.

Turning to this clonotype: This may arise from a read error, as a much more abundant clone is one base away. The rearrangement joins TRBV7-3 to TRBJ2-2, with no clear D. Germline lookup yields CDR1 SGHTA and CDR2 FQGTGA. The CDR3 has 15 residues. The CDR3 is CASSKDPPNTAELFF. CDR3 DNA: TGTGCCAGCTCCAAAGACCCGCCAAACACCGCGGAGCTGTTTTTT.

This clonotype was recorded many times. The genes are TRBV27 and TRBJ2-7; TRBD1 is a possible D gene (6 bases). Germline CDR1 reads MNHEY; CDR2 reads SMNVEV (reference sequence). The CDR3 consists of 14 residues. The V end was cut by 2 bases, the J end by 2 bases, with 10 bases between. The CDR3 bases are TGTGCCAGCAGTTTAAGCAGGGGCACCTACGAGCAGTACTTC. As protein: CASSLSRGTYEQYF.

This clonotype showed up many times. The DNA of the CDR3 is TGTGCCTGGAGCGTAGTGGCCCTCGGGACTGAAGCTTTCTTT. It is translated as CAWSVVALGTEAFF. This rearrangement joins TRBV30 to TRBJ1-1; D not certain. This CDR3 region has 14 residues. The germline V gene has CDR1 GTSNPN and CDR2 SVGIG (reference sequence). The V and J ends lost 3 bases and 5 bases respectively, with 16 bases between them.

This clonotype occurred a few times. The chain uses TRBV19 and TRBJ1-6; weak D call: TRBD1 (5 bases). The V gene lost 4 bases and the J gene lost 0 bases, with 10 bases spanning the gap. The CDR3 has 16 residues. Germline CDR1 LNHDA, CDR2 SQIVND (reference sequence). The CDR3 nucleotides are TGTGCCAGTAGTACGACAGAAAGCTCCTATAATTCACCCCTCCACTTT. Translating it yields CASSTTESSYNSPLHF.

This clonotype was counted ten times or more. The V call is TRBV7-9, the J call TRBJ2-1; TRBD2 matches at 13 bases. This CDR3 has 16 residues. Germline V gene sequence: CDR1 SEHNR, CDR2 FQNEAQ (reference sequence). Unmatched junction bases numbered 7, after V lost 6 bases and J lost 5 bases. The chain's CDR3 is CASSLRLAGGNNEQFF. The CDR3 DNA sequence: TGTGCCAGCAGTTTAAGACTAGCGGGGGGTAACAATGAGCAGTTCTTC.

The sample holds many counts of this clonotype. The CDR3 DNA follows: TGTGCCAGCAGTTTAGTTAGCGGGAGTGGGACCGGGGAGCTGTTTTTT. The encoded protein is CASSLVSGSGTGELFF. The chain recombines TRBV28 with TRBJ2-2; TRBD2 aligns across 9 bases. V was pared by 2 bases and J by 5 bases, with 6 bases of the junction left unmatched. The CDR3 runs to 16 residues. Germline CDR1 reads MDHEN; CDR2 reads SYDVKM.

This chain connects TRBV20-1 to TRBJ2-7; D is undetermined. V was cut by 2 bases and J by 6 bases, with 8 bases left in between. Germline CDR1 reads DFQATT; CDR2 reads SNEGSKA (reference sequence). The CDR3 runs 11 residues. The CDR3 sequence is CSARLVFEQYF. DNA for the CDR3: TGCAGTGCTAGACTAGTTTTCGAGCAGTACTTC.

The V and J genes are TRBV15 and TRBJ1-1; D gene unclear. Germline V gene data show CDR1 as LNHNV and CDR2 as YYDKDF (reference sequence). Trimming left V 8 bases short and J 5 bases short, with 21 bases between. The CDR3 runs 15 residues. CDR3 nucleotides: TGTGCCACCTTAAAGGCGGGAGGCCGAACAACTGAAGCTTTCTTT. Its protein is CATLKAGGRTTEAFF. Combining the CDR3 with reference TRBV15 and TRBJ1-1 gives the whole variable domain DAMVIQNPRYQVTQFGKPVTLSCSQTLNHNVMYWYQQKSSQAPKLLFHYYDKDFNNEADTPDNFQSRRPNTSFCFLDIRSPGLGDTAMYLCATLKAGGRTTEAFFGQGTRLTVV.

A few counts support this clonotype. The chain has TRBV4-3 and TRBJ1-3; 8 bases map to TRBD1. After removal of 0 bases from V and 0 bases from J, the junction contained 10 bases not matched to a gene. The CDR3 contains 19 residues. CDR1 and CDR2 (germline): LGHNA, YSLEER. CDR3 region: CASSQDAQGQGNSGNTIYF. The DNA for the CDR3 is TGCGCCAGCAGCCAAGATGCCCAAGGACAGGGAAACTCTGGAAACACCATATATTTT.

This clonotype showed up many times. The chain uses TRBV7-2 and TRBJ2-1; 11 bases are a match to TRBD2. The CDR3 is 19 residues long. The ends lost 4 bases at V and 6 bases at J; junction bases unmatched: 17. The germline gives CDR1 SGHTA, CDR2 FQGNSA. The CDR3 here is CASSSLWVARLAGTNEQFF. The CDR3, as DNA: TGTGCCAGCAGCTCATTATGGGTCGCACGACTAGCGGGAACCAATGAGCAGTTCTTC.

This clonotype was observed many times. The rearrangement joins TRBV7-2 to TRBJ2-7, with 7 bases aligning to TRBD1. J gave up 0 bases and V 5 bases, and 7 bases lay outside the gene matches. The CDR3 contains 15 residues. Germline CDR1 is SGHTA and CDR2 is FQGNSA. CDR3 in amino acids: CASSTGTVDSYEQYF. CDR3 nucleotide sequence: TGTGCCAGCAGCACCGGGACAGTAGACTCCTACGAGCAGTACTTC. The full variable domain, rest sourced from reference TRBV7-2 and TRBJ2-7, is GAGVSQSPSNKVTEKGKDVELRCDPISGHTALYWYRQSLGQGLEFLIYFQGNSAPDKSGLPSDRFSAERTGGSVSTLTIQRTQQEDSAVYLCASSTGTVDSYEQYFGPGTRLTVT.

This clonotype has ten or more counts. The V call is TRBV20-1, the J call TRBJ1-2; 7 bases map to TRBD1. With V trimmed by 5 bases and J by 7 bases, 4 bases remained unmatched. The germline gives CDR1 DFQATT, CDR2 SNEGSKA (reference sequence). The CDR3 has 11 residues. The CDR3 region is CSALAGGGYTF. CDR3 in DNA: TGCAGTGCTCTGGCAGGGGGTGGCTACACCTTC.